This TCR beta chain was identified during a study of blood T cells in healthy people across ages. The CDR3 consists of 13 residues. J gave up 4 bases and V 6 bases, and 4 bases lay outside the gene matches. Total RNA, at least 5 micrograms per sample, was extracted from PBMCs. Sample-barcoded 5' priming and a J-beta primer mix drove a second PCR of about 6 to 11 cycles. MiXCR, applied by TCRdb to the 5' RACE reads, yields one record per CDR3 protein. The sample holds about 780,000 distinct CDR3 sequences; 46% are singletons and the top ten take around a sixth. The receptor comes from a man older than 75 in good health. Sequencing used blood. This sequence joins TRBV12-3 or TRBV12-4 and TRBJ2-7; 9 nucleotides line up with TRBD1. CDR3 nucleotide sequence: TGTGCCAGCAGGGGGACAGGGAGGTACGAGCAGTACTTC. Residues: CASRGTGRYEQYF.